This T cell receptor beta chain is drawn from a study of control samples from healthy donors and cancer patients. TCRdb's copy holds only in-frame clones and misses some; the assay was immunoSEQ multiplex PCR. This repertoire shows 95,000 to 100,000 clones, roughly 91% found once; its top ten account for 7.8%. The CDR3 sequence is 12 residues long. The V and J ends lost 5 bases and 6 bases, in that order; junction bases with no gene match: 3. Germline CDR1 reads GTSNPN; CDR2 reads SVGIG (reference sequence). The chain links TRBV30 to TRBJ2-1; TRBD1 agrees at 8 bases. Material: blood. The clonotype comes from a man in his thirties or forties in good health. CDR3 protein: CAWGDRINEQFF. The CDR3 DNA is TGTGCCTGGGGGGACAGGATCAATGAGCAGTTCTTC.